This entry describes one T cell receptor (beta chain). This record belongs to a study of control samples from healthy donors and cancer patients. With 0 bases removed from V and 0 bases from J, the gap between germline ends came to 11 bases. Germline V gene data show CDR1 as MNHEY and CDR2 as SVGAGI. CDR3 length: 16 amino acids. The data were produced by immunoSEQ multiplex PCR, yet TCRdb's version contains in-frame clones alone and is incomplete. The sample has 51,000 or so clones, around 80% seen once. This chain joins TRBV6-5 and TRBJ2-5; D not resolved. The sample comprised blood. This clonotype was obtained from a man between 65 and 85 years old in good health. This CDR3 is CASSYSHYRYQETQYF. In DNA, the CDR3 is TGTGCCAGCAGTTACTCGCACTACCGGTACCAAGAGACCCAGTACTTC.